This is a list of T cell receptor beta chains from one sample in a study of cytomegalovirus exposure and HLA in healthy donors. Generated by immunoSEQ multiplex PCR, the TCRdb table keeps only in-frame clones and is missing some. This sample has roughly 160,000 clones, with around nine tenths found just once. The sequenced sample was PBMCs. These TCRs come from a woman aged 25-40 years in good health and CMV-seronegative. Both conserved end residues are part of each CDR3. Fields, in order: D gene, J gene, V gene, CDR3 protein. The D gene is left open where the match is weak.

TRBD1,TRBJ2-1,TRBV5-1,CASSSRQGWDEQFF
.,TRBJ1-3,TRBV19,CASRLQGTGNTIYF
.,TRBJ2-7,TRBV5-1,CASSPIMAGISYEQYF
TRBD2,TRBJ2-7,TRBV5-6,CASSLVGLAASSYEQYF
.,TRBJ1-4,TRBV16,CASSPTRIPTNEKLFF
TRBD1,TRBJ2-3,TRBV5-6,CASSLRGQGNGHTSDTQYF
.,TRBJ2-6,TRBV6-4,CASRQDPGANVLTF
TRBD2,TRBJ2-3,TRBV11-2,CASSLDSTSGNTDTQYF
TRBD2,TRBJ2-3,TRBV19,CASSLGLAETDTQYF
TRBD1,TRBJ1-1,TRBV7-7,CASSVGQATEAFF
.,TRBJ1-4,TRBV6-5,CASSYVTGLGEKLFF
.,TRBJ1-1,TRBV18,CASSKQGNTEAFF
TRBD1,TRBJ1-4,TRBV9,CASSAGQGAREKLFF
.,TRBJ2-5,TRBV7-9,CASSLEISQETQYF
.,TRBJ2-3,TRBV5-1,CASILRPGITDTQYF
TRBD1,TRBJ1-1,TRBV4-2,CASSQGQGQRSGGAFF
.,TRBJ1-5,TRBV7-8,CASSLATSYQPQHF
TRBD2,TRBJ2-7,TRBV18,CASRTRSSSYEQYF
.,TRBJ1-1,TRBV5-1,CASSLKIGGNTEAFF
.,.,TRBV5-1,CASSPSSYEQYF
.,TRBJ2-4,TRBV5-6,CASSSLAKNIQYF
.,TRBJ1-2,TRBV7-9,CASNVLLPSGYTF
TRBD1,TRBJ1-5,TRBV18,CASSPRNRGGSNQPQHF
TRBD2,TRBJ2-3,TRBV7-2,CASSGSGGARDTQYF